This TCR beta chain was found in a study of graft-versus-host responses after intestinal transplantation. Study-level background: Transplants were multivisceral, liver-intestinal, or isolated intestinal. Every one of the recipients received anti-thymocyte globulin induction and afterwards took tacrolimus and steroids for around 3 years. Study results and caveats: Circulating GvH clones peaking coincided with falling HvG clones soon after transplant. Patients with graft-donor T cell macrochimerism had high graft-versus-host to host-versus-graft clonal ratios in allografts.

Note on this clone: Its specificity is not known.

Germline assignment: CDR1 PRHDT and CDR2 FYEKMQ (reference sequence). With 1 base removed from V and 5 bases from J, the gap between germline ends came to 9 bases. The CDR3 covers 14 residues. Here immunoSEQ multiplex PCR was the method, and the copy in TCRdb shows in-frame clones only, minus some. The sample includes about 29,000 clones, roughly nine tenths of them seen just once. This TCR was recovered from a human patient who received an intestinal transplant, so some T cells may come from the graft donor. Sequencing was performed on PBMCs, taken about 450 days after intestinal transplantation. This rearrangement joins TRBV13 to TRBJ1-5; TRBD1 is a possible D gene (6 bases). CDR3 region: CASSLAGDDQPQHF. CDR3 DNA sequence: TGTGCCAGCAGCTTAGCAGGGGACGATCAGCCCCAGCATTTT.